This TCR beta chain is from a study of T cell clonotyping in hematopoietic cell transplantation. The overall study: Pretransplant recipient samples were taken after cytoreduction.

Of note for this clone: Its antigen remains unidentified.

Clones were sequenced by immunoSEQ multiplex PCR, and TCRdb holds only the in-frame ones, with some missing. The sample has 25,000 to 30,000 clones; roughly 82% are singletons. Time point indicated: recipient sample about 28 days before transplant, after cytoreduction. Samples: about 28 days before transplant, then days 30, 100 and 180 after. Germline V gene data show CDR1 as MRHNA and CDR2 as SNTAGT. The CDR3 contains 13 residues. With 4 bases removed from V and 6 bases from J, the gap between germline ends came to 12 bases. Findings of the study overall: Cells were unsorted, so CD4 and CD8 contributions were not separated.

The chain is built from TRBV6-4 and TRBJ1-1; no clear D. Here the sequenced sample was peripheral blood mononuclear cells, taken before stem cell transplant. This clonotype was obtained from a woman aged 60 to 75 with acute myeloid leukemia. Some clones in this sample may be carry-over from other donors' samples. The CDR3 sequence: CASSAIPGSEAFF. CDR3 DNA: TGTGCCAGCAGTGCGATCCCGGGCTCTGAAGCTTTCTTT.